This T cell receptor beta chain was observed in a study of blood T cell repertoires in COVID-19. Whole-study context: T cells, B-cell-depleted T cells, or PBMCs supplied cDNA or gDNA.

In the source study's methods: The assay estimated nucleated cells by amplifying reference gene primers. The method was immunoSEQ multiplex PCR; TCRdb's version includes in-frame clones alone and lacks a portion of them. V and J calls plus clone size are reproduced from that table; the DNA served to infer D and trimming. Among approximately 290,000 clones listed, approximately 83% were seen once. The CDR3 spans 14 residues. V was shortened by 3 bases and J by 6 bases, with 15 bases between the two germline ends. Germline values: CDR1 DFQATT, CDR2 SNEGSKA (reference sequence). This clone has more than one count but fewer than ten.

This sequence joins TRBV20-1 and TRBJ2-1; maybe TRBD2 (6 bases). This receptor was identified in a person aged 70 to 80 with COVID-19, enrolled during active disease. What was sequenced was peripheral blood. CDR3 amino acids: CSASDGSLRNEQFF. The CDR3 DNA reads TGCAGTGCTAGTGACGGGAGTTTGCGCAATGAGCAGTTCTTC.